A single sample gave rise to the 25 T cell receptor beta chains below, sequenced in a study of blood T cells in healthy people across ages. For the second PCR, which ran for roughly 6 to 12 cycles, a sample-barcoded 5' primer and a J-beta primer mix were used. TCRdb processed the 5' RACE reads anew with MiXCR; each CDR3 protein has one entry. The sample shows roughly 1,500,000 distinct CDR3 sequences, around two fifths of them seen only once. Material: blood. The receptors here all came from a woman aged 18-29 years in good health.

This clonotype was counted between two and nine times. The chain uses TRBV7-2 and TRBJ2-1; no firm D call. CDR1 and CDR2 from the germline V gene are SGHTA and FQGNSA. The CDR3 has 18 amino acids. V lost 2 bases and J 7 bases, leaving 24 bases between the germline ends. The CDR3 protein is CASSLFGPLTSHLNEQFF. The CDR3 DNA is TGTGCCAGCAGCTTATTTGGGCCCCTCACGTCCCATCTGAATGAGCAGTTCTTC.

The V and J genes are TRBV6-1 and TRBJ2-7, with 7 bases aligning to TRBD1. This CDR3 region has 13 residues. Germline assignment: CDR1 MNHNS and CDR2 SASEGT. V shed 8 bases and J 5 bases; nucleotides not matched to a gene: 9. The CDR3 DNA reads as TGTGCCAGCGATCCCACAGGGGTCAACGAGCAGTACTTC. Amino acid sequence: CASDPTGVNEQYF.

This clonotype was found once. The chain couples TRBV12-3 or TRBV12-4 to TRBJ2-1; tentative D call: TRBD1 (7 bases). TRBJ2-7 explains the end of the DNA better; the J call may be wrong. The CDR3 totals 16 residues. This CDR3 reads CASAGQGVGSYNEQYF. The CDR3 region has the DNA TGTGCCAGCGCGGGGCAGGGGGTCGGCTCCTACAATGAGCAGTACTTC.

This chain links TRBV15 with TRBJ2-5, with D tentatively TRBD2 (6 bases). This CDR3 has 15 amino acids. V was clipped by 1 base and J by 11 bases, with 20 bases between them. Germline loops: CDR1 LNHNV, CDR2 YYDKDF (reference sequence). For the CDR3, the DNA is TGTGCCACCAGCAGAGTGGAGGGGAGTTCGGGTGAGCAGTACTTC. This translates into CATSRVEGSSGEQYF.

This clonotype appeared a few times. The CDR3 loop reads CATSGGQIPDEQFF. CDR3 sequence (DNA): TGTGCCACCAGCGGTGGACAGATACCTGATGAGCAGTTCTTC. V usage is TRBV15 and J usage is TRBJ2-1, with a possible D match to TRBD1 (6 bases). The V end was cut by 5 bases, the J end by 8 bases, with 16 bases between. CDR3 length: 14 amino acids. CDR1 is LNHNV and CDR2 is YYDKDF in the germline V gene (reference sequence).

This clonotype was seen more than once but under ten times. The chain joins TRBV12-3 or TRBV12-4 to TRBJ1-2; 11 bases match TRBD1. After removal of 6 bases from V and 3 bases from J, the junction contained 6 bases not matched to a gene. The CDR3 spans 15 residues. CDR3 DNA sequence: TGTGCCAGCAGCGCGGGACAGGGGGGCGACTATGGCTACACCTTC. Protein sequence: CASSAGQGGDYGYTF.

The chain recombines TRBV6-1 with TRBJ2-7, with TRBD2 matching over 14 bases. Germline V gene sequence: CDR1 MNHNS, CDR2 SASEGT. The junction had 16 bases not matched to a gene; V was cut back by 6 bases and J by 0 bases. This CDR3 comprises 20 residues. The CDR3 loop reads CASSQGTSGSRGVLSYEQYF. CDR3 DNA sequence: TGTGCCAGCAGCCAAGGGACTAGCGGGAGCCGGGGGGTTCTCTCCTACGAGCAGTACTTC.

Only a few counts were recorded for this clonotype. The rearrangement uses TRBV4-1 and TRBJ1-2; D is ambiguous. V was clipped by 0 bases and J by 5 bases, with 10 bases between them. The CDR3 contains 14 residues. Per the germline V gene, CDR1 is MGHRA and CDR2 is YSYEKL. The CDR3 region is CASSQDQADYGYTF. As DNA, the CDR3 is TGCGCCAGCAGCCAAGATCAGGCGGATTATGGCTACACCTTC.

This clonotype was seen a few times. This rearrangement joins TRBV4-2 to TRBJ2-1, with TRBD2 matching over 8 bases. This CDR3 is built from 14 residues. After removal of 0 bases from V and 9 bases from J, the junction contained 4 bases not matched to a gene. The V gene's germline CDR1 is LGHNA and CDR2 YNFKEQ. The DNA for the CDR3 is TGTGCCAGCAGCCAAGAGGCTAGCGGGCCTGAGCAGTTCTTC. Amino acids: CASSQEASGPEQFF.

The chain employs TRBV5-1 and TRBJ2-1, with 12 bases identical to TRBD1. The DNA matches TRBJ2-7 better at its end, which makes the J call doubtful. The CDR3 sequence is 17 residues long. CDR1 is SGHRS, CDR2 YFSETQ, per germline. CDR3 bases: TGCGCCAGCAGCGAGCAAAGGGACAGGGGGCGGTACAATGAGCAGTACTTC. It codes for CASSEQRDRGRYNEQYF.

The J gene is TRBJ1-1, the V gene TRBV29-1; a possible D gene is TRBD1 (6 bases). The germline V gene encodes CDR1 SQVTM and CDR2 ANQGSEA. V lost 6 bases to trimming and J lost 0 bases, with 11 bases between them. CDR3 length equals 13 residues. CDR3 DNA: TGCAGCGTCAAGGGACACTTGAACACTGAAGCTTTCTTT. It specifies CSVKGHLNTEAFF.

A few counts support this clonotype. CDR3 bases: TGTGCCAGCTCAAAGGGGGCTGCCCTGTCCTACAATGAGCAGTTCTTC. Its protein is CASSKGAALSYNEQFF. The rearrangement uses TRBV6-5 and TRBJ2-1; TRBD1 matches at 7 bases. Germline V gene data show CDR1 as MNHEY and CDR2 as SVGAGI. V was clipped by 8 bases and J by 1 base; unmatched bases: 11. This CDR3 comprises 16 residues.

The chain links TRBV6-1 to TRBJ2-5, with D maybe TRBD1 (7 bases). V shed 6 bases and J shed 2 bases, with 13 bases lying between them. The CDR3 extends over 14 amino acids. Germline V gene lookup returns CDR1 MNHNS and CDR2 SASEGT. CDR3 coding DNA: TGTGCCAGCAGAGCACCAGGGGGGCAAGAGACCCAGTACTTC. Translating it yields CASRAPGGQETQYF.

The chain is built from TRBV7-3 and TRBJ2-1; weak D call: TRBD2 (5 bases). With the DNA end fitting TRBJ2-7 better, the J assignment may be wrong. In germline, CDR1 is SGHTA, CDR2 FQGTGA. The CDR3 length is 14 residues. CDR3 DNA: TGTGCCAGCTCTATGCTGGGAGCCTACAATGAGCAGTACTTC. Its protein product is CASSMLGAYNEQYF.

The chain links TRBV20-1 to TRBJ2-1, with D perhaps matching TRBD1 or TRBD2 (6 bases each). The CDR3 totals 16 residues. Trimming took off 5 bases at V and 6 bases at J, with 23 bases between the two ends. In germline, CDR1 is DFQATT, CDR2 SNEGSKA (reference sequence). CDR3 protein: CSASSGASPTGNEQFF. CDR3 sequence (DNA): TGCAGTGCTTCCTCGGGGGCGAGCCCAACAGGCAATGAGCAGTTCTTC.

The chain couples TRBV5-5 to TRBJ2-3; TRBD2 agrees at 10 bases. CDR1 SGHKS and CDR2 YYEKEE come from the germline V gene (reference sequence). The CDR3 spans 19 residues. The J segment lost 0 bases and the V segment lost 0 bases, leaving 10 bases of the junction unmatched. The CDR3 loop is CASSLVPLAGISSTDTQYF. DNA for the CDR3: TGTGCCAGCAGCTTGGTTCCACTAGCGGGGATCTCTAGCACAGATACGCAGTATTTT.

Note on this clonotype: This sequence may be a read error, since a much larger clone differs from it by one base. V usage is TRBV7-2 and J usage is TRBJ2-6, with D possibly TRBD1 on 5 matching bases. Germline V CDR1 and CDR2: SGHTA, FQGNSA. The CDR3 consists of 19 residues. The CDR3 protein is CASSLVWSHNRTGANVRTF. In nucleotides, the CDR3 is TGTGCCAGCAGCTTAGTATGGTCCCATAACCGTACTGGGGCCAACGTCCGGACTTTC.

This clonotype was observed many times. DNA of the CDR3: TGTGCCAGCAGCCCCGTGGGCGGGAGCACAGATACGCAGTATTTT. It codes for CASSPVGGSTDTQYF. This chain uses TRBV6-5 with TRBJ2-3, with D perhaps TRBD2 (5 bases). Germline CDR1 reads MNHEY; CDR2 reads SVGAGI. V was clipped by 6 bases and J by 0 bases, with 13 bases between them. This CDR3 has 15 residues.

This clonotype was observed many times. The CDR3 sequence: CSSIGQTRTDTQYF. Written as DNA, the CDR3 is TGCAGCAGTATCGGACAGACCCGCACAGATACGCAGTATTTT. The rearrangement joins TRBV29-1 to TRBJ2-3; tentative D call: TRBD1 (6 bases). Trimming cost V 8 bases and J 1 base, with 16 bases left between them. The CDR3 spans 14 residues. Germline CDR1 and CDR2: SQVTM and ANQGSEA.

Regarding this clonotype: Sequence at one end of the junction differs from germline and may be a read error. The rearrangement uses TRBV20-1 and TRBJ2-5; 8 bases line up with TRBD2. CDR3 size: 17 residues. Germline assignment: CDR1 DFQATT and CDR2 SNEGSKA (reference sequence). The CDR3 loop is CSAREERGSTRREAQYF. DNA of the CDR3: TGCAGTGCTAGAGAGGAGCGGGGGTCGACTAGGCGAGAGGCCCAGTACTTC.

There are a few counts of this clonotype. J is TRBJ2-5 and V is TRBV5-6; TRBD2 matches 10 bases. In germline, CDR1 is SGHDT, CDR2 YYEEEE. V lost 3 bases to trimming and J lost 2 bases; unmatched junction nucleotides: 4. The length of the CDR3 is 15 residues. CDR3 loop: CASSYLAGGQETQYF. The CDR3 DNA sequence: TGTGCCAGCAGCTATTTAGCGGGAGGACAAGAGACCCAGTACTTC.

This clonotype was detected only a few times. In DNA, the CDR3 is TGTGCCCCAGGGGGGGATGAGCAGTTCTTC. This codes for CAPGGDEQFF. This chain links TRBV6-5 with TRBJ2-1; D assignment may be TRBD1 or TRBD2 (7 bases each). CDR3 length: 10 residues. V was shortened by 11 bases and J by 8 bases, with 10 bases between the two germline ends. Germline CDR1 and CDR2: MNHEY and SVGAGI.

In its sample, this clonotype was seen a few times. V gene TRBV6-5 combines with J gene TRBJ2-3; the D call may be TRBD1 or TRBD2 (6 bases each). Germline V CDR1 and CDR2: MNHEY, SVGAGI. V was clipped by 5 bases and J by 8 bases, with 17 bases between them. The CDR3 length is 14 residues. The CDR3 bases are TGTGCCAGCAGTCAGAGGGGGGACTTGGCTACGCAGTATTTT. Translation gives CASSQRGDLATQYF.

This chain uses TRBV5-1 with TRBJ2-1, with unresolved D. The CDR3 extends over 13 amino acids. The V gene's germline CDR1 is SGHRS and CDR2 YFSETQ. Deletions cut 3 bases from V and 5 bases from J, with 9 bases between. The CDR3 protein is CASSSLVDNEQFF. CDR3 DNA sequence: TGCGCCAGCAGCTCGTTAGTTGACAATGAGCAGTTCTTC.

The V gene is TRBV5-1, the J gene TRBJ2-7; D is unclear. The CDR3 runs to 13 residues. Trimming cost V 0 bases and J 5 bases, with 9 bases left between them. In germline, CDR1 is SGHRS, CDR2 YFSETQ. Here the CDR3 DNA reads TGCGCCAGCAGCTTGGTGAGTGGCCACGAGCAGTACTTC. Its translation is CASSLVSGHEQYF.